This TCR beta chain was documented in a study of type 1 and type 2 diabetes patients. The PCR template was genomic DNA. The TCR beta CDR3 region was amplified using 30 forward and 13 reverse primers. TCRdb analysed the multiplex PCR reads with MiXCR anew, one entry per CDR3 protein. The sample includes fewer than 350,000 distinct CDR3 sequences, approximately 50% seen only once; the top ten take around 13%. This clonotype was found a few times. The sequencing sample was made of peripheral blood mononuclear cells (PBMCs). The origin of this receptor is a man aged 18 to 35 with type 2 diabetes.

The CDR3 DNA is TGTGCTAGTGGTCGGGGGGACAGATATAGCAATCAGCCCCAGCATTTT. Translated, it gives CASGRGDRYSNQPQHF. The chain couples TRBV12-5 to TRBJ1-5, with 7 positions matching TRBD1. Per the germline V gene, CDR1 is LGHNT and CDR2 is FRNRAP. The CDR3 is made up of 16 amino acids. V lost 5 bases and J lost 0; bases outside the gene matches: 7.